The clone carrying this T cell receptor (beta chain) has ten or more counts. The data stem from a study of regulatory T cells in long-lasting Graves disease. Time point of the sample: newly diagnosed GD, antithyroid drugs for less than 3 months. PBMC RNA served as the TCR library source. Sequencing libraries for TCR beta were prepared with iRepertoire HTBI primers and Arm-PCR of CDR3 regions. TCRdb used MiXCR to reprocess the multiplex PCR reads, holding one entry per CDR3 protein. The sample includes around 330,000 distinct CDR3 sequences, over 15% of them seen just once. Looked up from germline, CDR1 is SNHLY and CDR2 is FYNNEI. With 6 bases removed from V and 5 bases from J, the gap between germline ends came to 10 bases. The length of the CDR3 is 12 residues.

The source is a female donor with Graves disease. The V gene is TRBV2, the J gene TRBJ1-1; the D is unclear. Sequenced material: peripheral blood mononuclear cells (PBMCs), taken at new diagnosis, from a patient treated with antithyroid drugs. Here the CDR3 DNA reads TGTGCCAGCAGGAGGCGGGAAACTGAAGCTTTCTTT. Amino acids: CASRRRETEAFF. The full variable domain, rest sourced from reference TRBV2 and TRBJ1-1, is EPEVTQTPSHQVTQMGQEVILRCVPISNHLYFYWYRQILGQKVEFLVSFYNNEISEKSEIFDDQFSVERPDGSNFTLKIRSTKLEDSAMYFCASRRRETEAFFGQGTRLTVV.